This paragraph reports one T cell receptor (beta chain). This specimen comes from a study of blood T cell repertoires in COVID-19. The CDR3 has 14 residues. Germline loops: CDR1 MNHEY, CDR2 SVGAGI. V was shortened by 6 bases and J by 4 bases, with 15 bases between the two germline ends. Profiling relied on immunoSEQ multiplex PCR, and the TCRdb table lists in-frame clones only, not all of them. The repertoire includes a few hundred thousand clones, 70% to 85% of them detected once, and less than 15% sits in the top ten. This chain joins TRBV6-5 and TRBJ2-5; tentatively, D is TRBD1 (6 bases). The sequenced material came from peripheral blood. The receptor comes from a human donor in a cohort sampled during active COVID-19. In DNA form, the CDR3 reads TGTGCCAGCAGGATTCAACAGGGAGTAGAGACCCAGTACTTC. It specifies CASRIQQGVETQYF.